This T cell receptor beta chain was sequenced for a study of T cell responses to AZD1222 COVID-19 vaccine. Study findings and constraints: Spike-specific TCR breadth rose after two AZD1222 doses, and depth rose as well.

Using immunoSEQ multiplex PCR, the repertoire was profiled, and TCRdb retains in-frame clones only, with some absent. Of approximately 100,000 clones in the sample, around 90% were seen once. CDR3 size: 17 residues. Trimming left V 2 bases short and J 7 bases short, with 20 bases between. Germline CDR1 reads KGHSH; CDR2 reads LQKENI. As for this clone: Its antigen remains unknown.

The sample here was peripheral blood, taken 28 days after the second AZD1222 dose. The V gene is TRBV18, the J gene TRBJ2-2; perhaps TRBD2 as D (6 bases). The TCR comes from an adult who received the AZD1222 COVID-19 vaccine. The CDR3 loop is CASSPLDRSSVSGELFF. The CDR3 DNA sequence: TGTGCCAGCTCACCATTGGATAGGTCTAGCGTCAGCGGGGAGCTGTTTTTT.